The clone carrying this T cell receptor beta chain was seen a few times. As yet, its antigen is unknown. The data were taken from a study of cytomegalovirus exposure and HLA in healthy donors. Findings of the study overall: The study listed approximately 160 cytomegalovirus-associated TCR beta chains. In vitro, a few CMV-associated chains proved specific for CMV antigens. Earlier analysis looked at TCR beta V segments, and most were productive about 90% or about 30% of the time.

Use of 60 Vbeta and 13 Jbeta primers characterized the PCR. Libraries were prepared by immunoSEQ multiplex PCR; TCRdb keeps only in-frame clonotypes and omits some of them. This sample has fewer than 300,000 clones, with approximately 90% found just once. The sample was PBMCs. This receptor was identified in a man aged 35 to 55 in good health and CMV-seropositive.

CDR3 sequence: CASTLDRAGNSPLHF. In nucleotides, the CDR3 is TGTGCCAGCACCCTAGACAGGGCGGGAAATTCACCCCTCCACTTT. This chain joins TRBV7-2 and TRBJ1-6, with TRBD1 matching over 7 bases. J gave up 7 bases and V 7 bases, and 10 bases lay outside the gene matches. The germline gives CDR1 SGHTA, CDR2 FQGNSA. The CDR3 consists of 15 residues.